Presented here are 26 T cell receptor beta chains from one specimen sequenced in a study of early T cells in non-severe SARS-CoV-2 infection. TCRdb recomputed calls from the 5' RACE reads with MiXCR, one row per CDR3 protein. The table lists more than 95,000 distinct CDR3 sequences, 15% of them singletons, with 20% to 25% in the top ten. The specimen was whole blood. All receptors derive from an adult who was a healthcare worker with PCR-confirmed SARS-CoV-2 infection or an uninfected control (not recorded which).

This clonotype has a count of ten or more. The genes are TRBV7-2 and TRBJ2-7, with 11 bases that match TRBD2. Germline V lookup: CDR1 SGHTA, CDR2 FQGNSA. The CDR3 spans 16 residues. V lost 5 bases to trimming and J lost 3 bases; unmatched junction nucleotides: 9. CDR3: CASSPSLGTSGYEQYF. CDR3 nucleotide sequence: TGTGCCAGCAGCCCATCCCTGGGGACTAGCGGCTACGAGCAGTACTTC. Supplemented by reference TRBV7-2 and TRBJ2-7, the full variable domain reads GAGVSQSPSNKVTEKGKDVELRCDPISGHTALYWYRQSLGQGLEFLIYFQGNSAPDKSGLPSDRFSAERTGGSVSTLTIQRTQQEDSAVYLCASSPSLGTSGYEQYFGPGTRLTVT.

This clonotype was picked up many times. The V call is TRBV4-1, the J call TRBJ1-1, with D perhaps matching TRBD1 (6 bases). V was cut by 5 bases and J by 0 bases, with 10 bases left in between. CDR3 length equals 14 residues. Germline values: CDR1 MGHRA, CDR2 YSYEKL. This CDR3 reads CASSTGQMNTEAFF. The CDR3 region has the DNA TGCGCCAGCAGCACGGGACAAATGAACACTGAAGCTTTCTTT.

This clonotype occurred a few times. The gene calls are TRBV14 and TRBJ1-2; D gene ambiguous. V was trimmed by 1 base and J by 11 bases, leaving 5 bases between them. The germline V gene has CDR1 SGHDN and CDR2 FVKESK. The CDR3 length is 10 residues. This CDR3 is CASSQAGYTF. DNA for the CDR3: TGTGCCAGCAGCCAAGCCGGTTACACCTTC. Full variable domain (remainder filled in from reference TRBV14 and TRBJ1-2): EAGVTQFPSHSVIEKGQTVTLRCDPISGHDNLYWYRRVMGKEIKFLLHFVKESKQDESGMPNNRFLAERTGGTYSTLKVQPAELEDSGVYFCASSQAGYTFGSGTRLTVV.

The CDR3 DNA follows: TGCGCCAGCACCCGGGATGTCTCTGGGGCCAACGTCCTGACTTTC. Translated: CASTRDVSGANVLTF. The chain uses TRBV5-1 and TRBJ2-6, with D possibly matching TRBD2 (5 bases). The V and J ends lost 6 bases and 0 bases respectively, with 10 bases between them. CDR1 is SGHRS and CDR2 is YFSETQ in the germline V gene. The CDR3 has 15 residues.

This clonotype was found a few times. This rearrangement joins TRBV7-9 to TRBJ2-3; D gene uncertain. The CDR3 runs 16 residues. Germline V gives CDR1 SEHNR, CDR2 FQNEAQ (reference sequence). V was pared by 0 bases and J by 1 base, with 11 bases between. Here the CDR3 DNA reads TGTGCCAGCAGCTTAGCGTCTTGGTGGGGCACAGATACGCAGTATTTT. Residues: CASSLASWWGTDTQYF. Combining the CDR3 with reference TRBV7-9 and TRBJ2-3 gives the whole variable domain DTGVSQNPRHKITKRGQNVTFRCDPISEHNRLYWYRQTLGQGPEFLTYFQNEAQLEKSRLLSDRFSAERPKGSFSTLEIQRTEQGDSAMYLCASSLASWWGTDTQYFGPGTRLTVL.

Ten or more counts support this clonotype. The rearrangement joins TRBV5-1 to TRBJ2-7, with TRBD1 as a possible D gene (6 bases). CDR3 length: 14 amino acids. Trimming removed 0 bases from V and 5 bases from J, with 12 bases in between. Germline-derived CDR1 and CDR2 are SGHRS and YFSETQ. The CDR3 loop reads CASSLEQGSHEQYF. The CDR3 nucleotides read TGCGCCAGCAGCTTGGAACAGGGATCCCACGAGCAGTACTTC. Supplemented by reference TRBV5-1 and TRBJ2-7, the full variable domain reads KAGVTQTPRYLIKTRGQQVTLSCSPISGHRSVSWYQQTPGQGLQFLFEYFSETQRNKGNFPGRFSGRQFSNSRSEMNVSTLELGDSALYLCASSLEQGSHEQYFGPGTRLTVT.

This clonotype has more than one count but fewer than ten. The chain is built from TRBV20-1 and TRBJ1-3; D remains unclear. Germline V lookup: CDR1 DFQATT, CDR2 SNEGSKA (reference sequence). V gave up 1 base and J gave up 0 bases, with 10 bases separating them. The CDR3 runs to 15 residues. The CDR3 nucleotides read TGCAGTGCTAGAGTCCACGGCTACTCTGGAAACACCATATATTTT. Translated: CSARVHGYSGNTIYF.

This chain connects TRBV20-1 to TRBJ1-1, with 7 positions matching TRBD1. Germline trimming cut 3 bases from V and 4 bases from J; bases unmatched to any gene: 8. Per germline, CDR1 DFQATT and CDR2 SNEGSKA (reference sequence). The CDR3 covers 14 residues. CDR3 in DNA: TGCAGTGCTAGTCGCGAGTCAGGGGGCACTGAAGCTTTCTTT. Residues: CSASRESGGTEAFF.

J is TRBJ1-3 and V is TRBV20-1; D is uncertain. This CDR3 region has 14 residues. V was cut by 0 bases and J by 0 bases, with 6 bases left in between. Germline lookup yields CDR1 DFQATT and CDR2 SNEGSKA (reference sequence). The DNA of the CDR3 is TGCAGTGCTAGAGACAGCAACTCTGGAAACACCATATATTTT. Protein product: CSARDSNSGNTIYF.

In its sample, this clonotype was seen a few times. This chain connects TRBV5-4 to TRBJ2-2; 9 nucleotides align to TRBD2. CDR3 length: 16 residues. CDR1 and CDR2 (germline): SGHNT, YYREEE (reference sequence). V shed 2 bases and J 3 bases; nucleotides not matched to a gene: 5. CDR3 protein: CASSLLSGGYTGELFF. The CDR3 DNA sequence: TGTGCCAGCAGCTTATTGAGCGGGGGGTACACCGGGGAGCTGTTTTTT.

The table lists this clonotype with a few counts. V and J are TRBV12-5 and TRBJ1-5; 7 nucleotides agree with TRBD1. Germline CDR1 reads LGHNT; CDR2 reads FRNRAP. Germline trimming cut 3 bases from V and 0 bases from J; bases unmatched to any gene: 11. The CDR3 is 18 residues long. The CDR3 here is CASGFQGTVLYSNQPQHF. DNA for the CDR3: TGTGCTAGTGGTTTCCAAGGGACAGTCCTATATAGCAATCAGCCCCAGCATTTT. The complete variable domain, with remaining parts taken from reference TRBV12-5 and TRBJ1-5, reads DARVTQTPRHKVTEMGQEVTMRCQPILGHNTVFWYRQTMMQGLELLAYFRNRAPLDDSGMPKDRFSAEMPDATLATLKIQPSEPRDSAVYFCASGFQGTVLYSNQPQHFGDGTRLSIL.

This clonotype was counted a single time. The chain joins TRBV3-1 to TRBJ2-2; maybe TRBD2 (5 bases). Germline assignment: CDR1 LGHDT and CDR2 YNNKEL (reference sequence). The V end was cut by 2 bases, the J end by 2 bases, with 15 bases between. The CDR3 length is 17 residues. For the CDR3, the DNA is TGTGCCAGCAGCCAAATCTTTTCGGGGAAAAACACCGGGGAGCTGTTTTTT. Translated: CASSQIFSGKNTGELFF.

The chain employs TRBV29-1 and TRBJ2-2; the D is unclear. The CDR3 runs to 12 residues. Germline CDR1 is SQVTM and CDR2 is ANQGSEA. The V gene lost 4 bases and the J gene lost 4 bases, with 7 bases spanning the gap. CDR3 in amino acids: CSVAFRTGELFF. The CDR3 nucleotides read TGCAGCGTTGCATTCCGCACCGGGGAGCTGTTTTTT.

The rearrangement uses TRBV13 and TRBJ1-3; 8 bases match TRBD1. CDR1 is PRHDT, CDR2 FYEKMQ, per germline (reference sequence). The CDR3 contains 14 residues. V shed 7 bases and J 3 bases; nucleotides not matched to a gene: 5. Here the CDR3 reads CASTETGVGNTIYF. The DNA of the CDR3 is TGTGCCAGCACCGAGACAGGGGTTGGAAACACCATATATTTT.

This clonotype has a handful of counts. The V and J genes are TRBV12-3 or TRBV12-4 and TRBJ1-1, with a tentative D call TRBD1 (5 bases). Trimming shortened V by 6 bases and J by 11 bases, and 28 bases separated the two germline ends. The CDR3 consists of 16 residues. CDR3 nucleotide sequence: TGTGCCAGCAGCCGAACCGGGACCCTTCGTCCCGGGTCTGCTTTCTTT. This sequence encodes CASSRTGTLRPGSAFF.

This clonotype was observed a few times. The V call is TRBV6-5, the J call TRBJ2-7; no reliable D call. CDR1 is MNHEY and CDR2 is SVGAGI in the germline V gene. This CDR3 region has 13 residues. V was cut by 5 bases and J by 8 bases, with 16 bases left in between. CDR3 in amino acids: CASSPGPPGKQYF. In nucleotides, the CDR3 is TGTGCCAGCAGTCCTGGGCCTCCTGGGAAGCAGTACTTC.

This clonotype was seen at least ten times. The chain joins TRBV12-3 or TRBV12-4 to TRBJ2-5; 10 bases agree with TRBD1. V was pared by 3 bases and J by 3 bases, with 4 bases of the junction left unmatched. The CDR3 totals 15 residues. The CDR3 bases are TGTGCCAGCAGTTTCTCCGGGACAGGGGAAGAGACCCAGTACTTC. It encodes CASSFSGTGEETQYF.

The gene calls are TRBV6-6 and TRBJ1-1, with D tentatively TRBD1 (5 bases). The CDR3 sequence is 14 residues long. CDR1 is MNHNY, CDR2 SVGAGI, per germline (reference sequence). V gave up 7 bases and J gave up 5 bases, with 17 bases separating them. The CDR3 reads CASILGAVGTEAFF. Written as DNA, the CDR3 is TGTGCCAGCATCTTAGGGGCAGTTGGTACTGAAGCTTTCTTT.

This clonotype was seen only a few times. The V and J genes are TRBV9 and TRBJ2-1; 9 positions agree with TRBD2. The CDR3 loop spans 13 amino acids. The germline CDR1 and CDR2 sequences are SGDLS and YYNGEE. V lost 4 bases and J lost 9; bases outside the gene matches: 5. CDR3 bases: TGTGCCAGCAGCCCAGGCGGGAGGGGTGAGCAGTTCTTC. Translating it yields CASSPGGRGEQFF.

Ten or more counts support this clonotype. The gene calls are TRBV15 and TRBJ1-2; a weak D match, TRBD1 (6 bases). This CDR3 is built from 18 residues. CDR1 LNHNV and CDR2 YYDKDF come from the germline V gene (reference sequence). The V end was cut by 5 bases, the J end by 4 bases, with 26 bases between. The CDR3 is CATSQHRRGGLIFYGYTF. The CDR3 region has the DNA TGTGCCACCAGCCAACACCGTCGAGGGGGGCTTATATTCTATGGCTACACCTTC.

This clonotype was picked up a small number of times. The rearrangement links TRBV10-2 to TRBJ1-1, with a weak D call TRBD1 (5 bases). The CDR3 is 16 residues long. The germline V gene has CDR1 WSHSY and CDR2 SAAADI. V was clipped by 3 bases and J by 0 bases, with 14 bases between them. Written as DNA, the CDR3 is TGCGCCAGCAGTGAAGGGATGACAGTAATGAACACTGAAGCTTTCTTT. Amino acid sequence: CASSEGMTVMNTEAFF.

This clonotype was seen repeatedly, ten times or more. The chain uses TRBV29-1 and TRBJ2-1; possible D gene TRBD1, 6 bases. Germline V gene lookup returns CDR1 SQVTM and CDR2 ANQGSEA. The CDR3 contains 13 residues. The V and J ends lost 1 base and 9 bases respectively, with 13 bases between them. The CDR3 loop is CSVEVTQGGEQFF. CDR3 coding DNA: TGCAGCGTTGAAGTAACACAGGGTGGTGAGCAGTTCTTC.

This chain links TRBV4-1 with TRBJ2-7, with 7 bases that match TRBD1. The CDR3 has 15 residues. The V and J ends lost 4 bases and 4 bases, in that order; junction bases with no gene match: 10. CDR1 MGHRA and CDR2 YSYEKL come from the germline V gene. The CDR3 here is CASSLTGTAVYEQYF. CDR3 coding DNA: TGCGCCAGCAGCCTCACCGGGACAGCGGTTTACGAGCAGTACTTC.

In this sample, this clonotype turned up many times. The chain is built from TRBV11-1 and TRBJ2-5, with 10 bases identical to TRBD1. Germline assignment: CDR1 SGHAT and CDR2 FQDESV (reference sequence). The ends lost 2 bases at V and 5 bases at J; junction bases unmatched: 8. This CDR3 comprises 16 residues. CDR3: CASSLTRDRGRETQYF. The CDR3, as DNA: TGTGCCAGCAGCTTAACCCGGGACAGGGGTCGTGAGACCCAGTACTTC.

The chain couples TRBV29-1 to TRBJ1-3; no definite D call. CDR1 and CDR2 (germline): SQVTM, ANQGSEA. This CDR3 has 12 amino acids. V lost 6 bases to trimming and J lost 8 bases, with 14 bases between them. CDR3 residues: CSVRMPPDTIYF. For the CDR3, the DNA is TGCAGCGTGAGGATGCCCCCTGACACCATATATTTT.

The rearrangement uses TRBV2 and TRBJ2-7, with 10 bases lining up with TRBD1. Germline V gives CDR1 SNHLY, CDR2 FYNNEI. CDR3 size: 13 residues. V lost 6 bases to trimming and J lost 9 bases; unmatched junction nucleotides: 8. The CDR3 loop reads CASSGDRGDRQYF. CDR3 DNA sequence: TGTGCCAGCAGCGGGGACAGGGGAGATAGGCAGTACTTC.